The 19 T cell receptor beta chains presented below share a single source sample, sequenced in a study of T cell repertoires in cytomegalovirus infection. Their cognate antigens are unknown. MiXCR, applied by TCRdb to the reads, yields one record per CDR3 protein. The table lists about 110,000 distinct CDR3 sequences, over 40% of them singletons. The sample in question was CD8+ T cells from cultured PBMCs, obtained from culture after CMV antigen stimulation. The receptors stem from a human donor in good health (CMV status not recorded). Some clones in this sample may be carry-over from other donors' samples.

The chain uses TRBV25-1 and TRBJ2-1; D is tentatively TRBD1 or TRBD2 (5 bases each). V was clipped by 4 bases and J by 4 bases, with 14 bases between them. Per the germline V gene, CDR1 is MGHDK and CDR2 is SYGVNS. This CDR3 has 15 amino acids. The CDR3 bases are TGTGCCAGCAGTGCCGGGGCAAATTTTTACAATGAGCAGTTCTTC. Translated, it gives CASSAGANFYNEQFF.

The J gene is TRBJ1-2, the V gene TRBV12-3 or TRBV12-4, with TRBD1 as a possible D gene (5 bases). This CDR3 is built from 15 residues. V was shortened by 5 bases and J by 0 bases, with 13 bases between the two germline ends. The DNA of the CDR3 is TGTGCCAGCAGTCTCGGCGGGGGGGCTAACTATGGCTACACCTTC. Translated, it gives CASSLGGGANYGYTF.

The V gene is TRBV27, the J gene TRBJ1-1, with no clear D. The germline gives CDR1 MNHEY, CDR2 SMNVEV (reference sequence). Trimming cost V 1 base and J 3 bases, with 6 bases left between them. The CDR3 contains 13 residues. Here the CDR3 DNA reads TGTGCCAGCAGTTTATATTTGGACACTGAAGCTTTCTTT. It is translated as CASSLYLDTEAFF.

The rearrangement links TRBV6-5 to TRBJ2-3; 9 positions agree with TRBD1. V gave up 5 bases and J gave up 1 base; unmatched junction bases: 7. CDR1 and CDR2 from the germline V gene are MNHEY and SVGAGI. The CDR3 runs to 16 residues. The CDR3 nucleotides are TGTGCCAGCAGTCCACTGACAGGGGGAGGCACAGATACGCAGTATTTT. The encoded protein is CASSPLTGGGTDTQYF.

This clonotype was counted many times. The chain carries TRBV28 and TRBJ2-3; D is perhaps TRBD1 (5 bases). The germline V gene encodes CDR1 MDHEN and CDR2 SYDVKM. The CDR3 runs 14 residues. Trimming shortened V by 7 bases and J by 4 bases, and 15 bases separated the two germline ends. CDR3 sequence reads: CASTLAGPADTQYF. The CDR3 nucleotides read TGTGCCAGCACCTTGGCAGGGCCCGCAGATACGCAGTATTTT.

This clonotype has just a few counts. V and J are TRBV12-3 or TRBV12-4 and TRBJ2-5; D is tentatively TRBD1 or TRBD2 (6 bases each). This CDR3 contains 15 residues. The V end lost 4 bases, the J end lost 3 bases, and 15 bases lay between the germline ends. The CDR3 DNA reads TGTGCCAGCAGTTCTCACGAGGGGGGAGAAGAGACCCAGTACTTC. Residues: CASSSHEGGEETQYF.

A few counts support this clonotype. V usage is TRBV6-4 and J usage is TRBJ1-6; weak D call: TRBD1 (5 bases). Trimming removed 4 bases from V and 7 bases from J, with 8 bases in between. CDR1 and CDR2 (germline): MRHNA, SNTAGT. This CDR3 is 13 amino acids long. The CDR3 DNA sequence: TGTGCCAGCAGTGGAGGGGTGAATTCACCCCTCCACTTT. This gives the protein CASSGGVNSPLHF.

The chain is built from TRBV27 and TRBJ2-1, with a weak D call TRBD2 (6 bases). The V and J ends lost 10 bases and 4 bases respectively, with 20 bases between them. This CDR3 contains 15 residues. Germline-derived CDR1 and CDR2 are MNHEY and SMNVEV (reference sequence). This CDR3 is CATNPAGGPYNEQFF. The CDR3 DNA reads TGTGCCACCAACCCTGCCGGGGGACCATACAATGAGCAGTTCTTC.

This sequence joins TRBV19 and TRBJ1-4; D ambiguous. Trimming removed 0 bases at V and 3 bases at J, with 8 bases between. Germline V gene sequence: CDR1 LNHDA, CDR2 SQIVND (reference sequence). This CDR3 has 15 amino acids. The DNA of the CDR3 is TGTGCCAGTAGTATAGAAGTTTTGGCTAATGAAAAACTGTTTTTT. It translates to CASSIEVLANEKLFF. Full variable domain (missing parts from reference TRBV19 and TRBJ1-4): DGGITQSPKYLFRKEGQNVTLSCEQNLNHDAMYWYRQDPGQGLRLIYYSQIVNDFQKGDIAEGYSVSREKKESFPLTVTSAQKNPTAFYLCASSIEVLANEKLFFGSGTQLSVL.

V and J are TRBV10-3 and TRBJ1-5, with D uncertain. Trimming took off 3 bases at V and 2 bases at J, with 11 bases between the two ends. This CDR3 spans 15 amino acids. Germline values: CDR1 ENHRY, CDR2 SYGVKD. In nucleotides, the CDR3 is TGTGCCATCAGTGAAGACGGGTCTGGCAATCAGCCCCAGCATTTT. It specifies CAISEDGSGNQPQHF.

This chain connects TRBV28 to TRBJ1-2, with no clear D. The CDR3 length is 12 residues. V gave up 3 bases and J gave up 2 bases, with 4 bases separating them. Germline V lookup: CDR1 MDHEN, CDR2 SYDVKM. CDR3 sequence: CASSFENYGYTF. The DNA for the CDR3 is TGTGCCAGCAGTTTCGAGAACTATGGCTACACCTTC.

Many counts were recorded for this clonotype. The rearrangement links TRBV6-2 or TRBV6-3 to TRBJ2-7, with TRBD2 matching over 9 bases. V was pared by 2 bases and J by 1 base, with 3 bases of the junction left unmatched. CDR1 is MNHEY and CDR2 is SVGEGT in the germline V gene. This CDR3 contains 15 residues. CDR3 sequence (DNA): TGTGCCAGCAGTTACGAAGCGGGGGGATCCTACGAGCAGTACTTC. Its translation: CASSYEAGGSYEQYF.

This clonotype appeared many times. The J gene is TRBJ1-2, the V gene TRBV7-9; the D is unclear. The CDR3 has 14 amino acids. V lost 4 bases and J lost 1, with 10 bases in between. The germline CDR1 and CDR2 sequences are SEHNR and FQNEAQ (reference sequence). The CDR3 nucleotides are TGTGCCAGCAGCTCCGTGATCGATAACTATGGCTACACCTTC. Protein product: CASSSVIDNYGYTF.

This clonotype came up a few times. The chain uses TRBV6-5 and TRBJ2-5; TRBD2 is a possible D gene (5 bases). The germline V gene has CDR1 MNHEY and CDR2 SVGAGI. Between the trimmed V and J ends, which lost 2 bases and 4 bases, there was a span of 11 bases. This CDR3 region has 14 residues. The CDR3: CASSYGVGGETQYF. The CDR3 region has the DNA TGTGCCAGCAGTTACGGGGTAGGAGGAGAGACCCAGTACTTC.

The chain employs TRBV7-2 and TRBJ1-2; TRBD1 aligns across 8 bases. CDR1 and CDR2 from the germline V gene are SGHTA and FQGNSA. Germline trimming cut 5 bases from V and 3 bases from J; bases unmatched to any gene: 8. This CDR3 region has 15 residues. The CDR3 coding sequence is TGTGCCAGCAGCCTCCAGGGGGCGCGATACTATGGCTACACCTTC. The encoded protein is CASSLQGARYYGYTF.

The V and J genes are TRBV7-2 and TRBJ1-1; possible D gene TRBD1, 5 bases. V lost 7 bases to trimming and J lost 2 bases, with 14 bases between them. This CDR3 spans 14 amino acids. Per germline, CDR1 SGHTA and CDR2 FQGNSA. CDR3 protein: CASTQWGENTEAFF. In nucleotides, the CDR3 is TGTGCCAGCACCCAATGGGGGGAAAACACTGAAGCTTTCTTT.

Here the CDR3 reads CASGGLAGGLQFF. The CDR3 bases are TGTGCTAGCGGGGGACTAGCGGGGGGGTTGCAGTTCTTC. V and J are TRBV28 and TRBJ2-1; 16 bases map to TRBD2. CDR3 length: 13 amino acids. CDR1 and CDR2 (germline): MDHEN, SYDVKM.

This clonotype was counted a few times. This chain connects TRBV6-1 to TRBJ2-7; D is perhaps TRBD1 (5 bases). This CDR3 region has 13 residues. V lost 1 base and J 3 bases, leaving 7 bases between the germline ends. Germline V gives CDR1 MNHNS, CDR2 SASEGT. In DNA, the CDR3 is TGTGCCAGCAGTGAAGGACAGTTCTACGAGCAGTACTTC. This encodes CASSEGQFYEQYF.

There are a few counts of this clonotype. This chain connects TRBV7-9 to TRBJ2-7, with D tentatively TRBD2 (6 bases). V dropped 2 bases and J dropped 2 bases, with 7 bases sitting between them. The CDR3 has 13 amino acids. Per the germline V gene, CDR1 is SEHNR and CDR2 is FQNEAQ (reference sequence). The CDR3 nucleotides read TGTGCCAGCAGCTTACCGGGGGCCTACGAGCAGTACTTC. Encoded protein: CASSLPGAYEQYF.